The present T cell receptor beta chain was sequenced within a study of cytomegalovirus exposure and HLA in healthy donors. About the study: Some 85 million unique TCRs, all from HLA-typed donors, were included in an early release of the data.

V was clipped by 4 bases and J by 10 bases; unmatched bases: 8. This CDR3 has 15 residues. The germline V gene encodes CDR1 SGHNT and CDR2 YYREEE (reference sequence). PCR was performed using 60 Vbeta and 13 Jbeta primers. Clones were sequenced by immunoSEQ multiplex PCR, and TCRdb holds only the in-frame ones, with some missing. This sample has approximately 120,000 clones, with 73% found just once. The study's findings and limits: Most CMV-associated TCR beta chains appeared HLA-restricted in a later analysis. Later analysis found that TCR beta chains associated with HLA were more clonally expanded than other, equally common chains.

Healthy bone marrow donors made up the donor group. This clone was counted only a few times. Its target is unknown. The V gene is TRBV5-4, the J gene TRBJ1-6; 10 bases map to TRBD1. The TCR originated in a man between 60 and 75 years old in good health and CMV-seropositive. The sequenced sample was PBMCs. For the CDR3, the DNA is TGTGCCAGCAGCACGAAGACAGGGGGCGACTCACCCCTCCACTTT. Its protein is CASSTKTGGDSPLHF.